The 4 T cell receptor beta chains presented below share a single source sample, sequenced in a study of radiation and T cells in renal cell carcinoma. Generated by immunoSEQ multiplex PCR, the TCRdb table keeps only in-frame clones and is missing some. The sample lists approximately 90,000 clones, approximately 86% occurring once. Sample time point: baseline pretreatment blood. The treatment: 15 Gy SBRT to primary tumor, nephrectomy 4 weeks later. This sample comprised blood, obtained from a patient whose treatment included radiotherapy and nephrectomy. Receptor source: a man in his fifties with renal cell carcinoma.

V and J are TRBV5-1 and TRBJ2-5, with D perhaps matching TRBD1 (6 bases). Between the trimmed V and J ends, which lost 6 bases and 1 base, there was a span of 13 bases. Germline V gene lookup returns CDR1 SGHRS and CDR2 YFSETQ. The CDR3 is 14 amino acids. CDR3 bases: TGCGCCAGCAAAGCCCCGGACAGCCAAGAGACCCAGTACTTC. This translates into CASKAPDSQETQYF.

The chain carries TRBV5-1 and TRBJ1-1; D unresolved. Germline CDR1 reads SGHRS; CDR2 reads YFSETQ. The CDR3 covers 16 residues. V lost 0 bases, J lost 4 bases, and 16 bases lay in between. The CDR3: CASSLDGPGGGTEAFF. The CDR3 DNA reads TGCGCCAGCAGCTTGGATGGACCCGGTGGTGGCACTGAAGCTTTCTTT.

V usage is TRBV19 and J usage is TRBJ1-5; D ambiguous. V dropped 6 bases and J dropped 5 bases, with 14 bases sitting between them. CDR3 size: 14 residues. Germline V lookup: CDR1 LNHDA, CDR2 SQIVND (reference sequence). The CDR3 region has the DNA TGTGCCAGTAGCATGTTTACATCAGATCAGCCCCAGCATTTT. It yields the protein CASSMFTSDQPQHF. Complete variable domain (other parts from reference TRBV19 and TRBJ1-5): DGGITQSPKYLFRKEGQNVTLSCEQNLNHDAMYWYRQDPGQGLRLIYYSQIVNDFQKGDIAEGYSVSREKKESFPLTVTSAQKNPTAFYLCASSMFTSDQPQHFGDGTRLSIL.

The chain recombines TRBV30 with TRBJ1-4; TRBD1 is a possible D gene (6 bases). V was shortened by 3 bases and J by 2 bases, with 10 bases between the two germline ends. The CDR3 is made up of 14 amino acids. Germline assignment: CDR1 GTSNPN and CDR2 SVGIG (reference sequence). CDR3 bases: TGTGCCTGGAGCACAGGGTGGACTAATGAAAAACTGTTTTTT. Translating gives CAWSTGWTNEKLFF.